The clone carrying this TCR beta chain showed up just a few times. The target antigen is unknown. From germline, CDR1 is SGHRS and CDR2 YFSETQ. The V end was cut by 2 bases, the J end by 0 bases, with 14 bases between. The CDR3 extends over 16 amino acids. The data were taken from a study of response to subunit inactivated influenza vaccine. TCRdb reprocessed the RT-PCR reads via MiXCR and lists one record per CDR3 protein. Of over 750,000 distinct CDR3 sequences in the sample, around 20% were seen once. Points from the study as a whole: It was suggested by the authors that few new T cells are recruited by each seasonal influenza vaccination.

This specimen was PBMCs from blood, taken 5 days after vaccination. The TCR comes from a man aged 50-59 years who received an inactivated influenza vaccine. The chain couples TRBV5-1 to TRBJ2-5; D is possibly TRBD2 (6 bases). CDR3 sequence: CASSFKDGGYQETQYF. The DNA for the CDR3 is TGCGCCAGCAGCTTTAAGGACGGAGGGTACCAAGAGACCCAGTACTTC. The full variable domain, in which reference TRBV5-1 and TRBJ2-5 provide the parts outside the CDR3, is KAGVTQTPRYLIKTRGQQVTLSCSPISGHRSVSWYQQTPGQGLQFLFEYFSETQRNKGNFPGRFSGRQFSNSRSEMNVSTLELGDSALYLCASSFKDGGYQETQYFGPGTRLLVL.